What follows are 20 T cell receptor beta chains derived from one specimen sequenced in a study of CD8+ T cells in alopecia areata. Once RNA had been extracted, it was reverse transcribed into cDNA to act as the sequencing template. Libraries were prepared by immunoSEQ multiplex PCR; TCRdb keeps only in-frame clonotypes and omits some of them. In the table there are 80,000 or so clones, around 67% of which are singletons. The treatment: oral pan-JAK inhibitor, 5-10 mg twice daily. The sequenced sample was CD8+ T cells sorted from blood, obtained at week 24, from a patient treated with tofacitinib. The receptors were gathered from a human donor with alopecia areata.

The CDR3 DNA sequence: TGTGCCAGCAGCTTTGTTCCAGCGGGAGCCTACACCGGGGAGCTGTTTTTT. Amino acids: CASSFVPAGAYTGELFF. This sequence joins TRBV11-2 and TRBJ2-2, with 8 positions matching TRBD2. The CDR3 has 17 amino acids. Looked up from germline, CDR1 is SGHAT and CDR2 is FQNNGV. Losses at the gene ends were 3 bases for V and 3 bases for J; bases not matched to a gene: 9.

CDR3 sequence reads: CASSTTPGLGGGEQFF. The CDR3, as DNA: TGTGCCAGTAGTACAACACCGGGACTAGGAGGCGGTGAGCAGTTCTTC. The rearrangement uses TRBV19 and TRBJ2-1; 8 bases line up with TRBD2. The germline V gene encodes CDR1 LNHDA and CDR2 SQIVND (reference sequence). The trim removed 4 bases at V and 9 bases at J, leaving 14 bases unmatched. The CDR3 contains 16 residues. The full variable domain, rest sourced from reference TRBV19 and TRBJ2-1, is DGGITQSPKYLFRKEGQNVTLSCEQNLNHDAMYWYRQDPGQGLRLIYYSQIVNDFQKGDIAEGYSVSREKKESFPLTVTSAQKNPTAFYLCASSTTPGLGGGEQFFGPGTRLTVL.

This sequence joins TRBV2 and TRBJ1-5; D is perhaps TRBD1 (6 bases). The CDR3 runs to 16 residues. With 5 bases removed from V and 0 bases from J, the gap between germline ends came to 14 bases. Germline V gene sequence: CDR1 SNHLY, CDR2 FYNNEI. The CDR3 sequence is CASSYYRVDSNQPQHF. CDR3 coding DNA: TGTGCCAGCAGTTATTACAGGGTTGATAGCAATCAGCCCCAGCATTTT.

By sample share, this clone is medium-sized. V is TRBV10-3 and J is TRBJ2-7, with 9 bases matching TRBD2. The CDR3 extends over 16 amino acids. The V gene end was trimmed by 6 bases and the J gene end by 4 bases; junction bases not matched to a gene: 13. CDR1 and CDR2 from the germline V gene are ENHRY and SYGVKD. The CDR3 is CAIRREGGRNVYEQYF. CDR3 coding DNA: TGTGCCATCAGGCGGGAGGGGGGCAGGAATGTTTACGAGCAGTACTTC.

This sequence joins TRBV27 and TRBJ2-6; no firm D call. This CDR3 is built from 15 residues. Germline loops: CDR1 MNHEY, CDR2 SMNVEV (reference sequence). V lost 4 bases, J lost 4 bases, and 11 bases lay in between. The CDR3 loop is CASSSIPVGANVLTF. The CDR3 region has the DNA TGTGCCAGCAGTTCAATCCCTGTAGGGGCCAACGTCCTGACTTTC. Full variable domain (missing parts from reference TRBV27 and TRBJ2-6): EAQVTQNPRYLITVTGKKLTVTCSQNMNHEYMSWYRQDPGLGLRQIYYSMNVEVTDKGDVPEGYKVSRKEKRNFPLILESPSPNQTSLYFCASSSIPVGANVLTFGAGSRLTVL.

V usage is TRBV6-5 and J usage is TRBJ2-7; 9 bases map to TRBD1. The CDR3 loop spans 14 amino acids. CDR1 and CDR2 from the germline V gene are MNHEY and SVGAGI. V lost 7 bases to trimming and J lost 3 bases; unmatched junction nucleotides: 7. The CDR3 loop is CASTNRDRDYEQYF. CDR3 sequence (DNA): TGTGCCAGCACGAACCGGGACAGGGACTACGAGCAGTACTTC.

The chain couples TRBV5-1 to TRBJ2-5; possible D gene TRBD1, 5 bases. Germline values: CDR1 SGHRS, CDR2 YFSETQ. The CDR3 is made up of 11 amino acids. V was trimmed by 3 bases and J by 5 bases, leaving 5 bases between them. The CDR3 is CASSWGETQYF. The DNA of the CDR3 is TGCGCCAGCAGCTGGGGCGAGACCCAGTACTTC.

The rearrangement links TRBV9 to TRBJ2-3; a possible D gene is TRBD1 (5 bases). The germline V gene encodes CDR1 SGDLS and CDR2 YYNGEE. The CDR3 is made up of 15 amino acids. The V end was cut by 4 bases, the J end by 2 bases, with 14 bases between. Here the CDR3 DNA reads TGTGCCAGCAGCTCAGAAGGGGAAGTCACAGATACGCAGTATTTT. Protein product: CASSSEGEVTDTQYF.

The gene calls are TRBV7-6 and TRBJ2-6; tentative D call: TRBD1 (5 bases). Germline lookup yields CDR1 SGHVS and CDR2 FNYEAQ. CDR3 length: 14 residues. V lost 10 bases and J 2 bases, leaving 12 bases between the germline ends. The CDR3 protein is CATSQGPGANVLTF. The CDR3 DNA reads TGTGCCACTTCCCAGGGCCCTGGGGCCAACGTCCTGACTTTC. The variable domain in full, completed from reference TRBV7-6 and TRBJ2-6, reads GAGVSQSPRYKVTKRGQDVALRCDPISGHVSLYWYRQALGQGPEFLTYFNYEAQQDKSGLPNDRFSAERPEGSISTLTIQRTEQRDSAMYRCATSQGPGANVLTFGAGSRLTVL.

This clone was picked up a small number of times. The chain carries TRBV5-1 and TRBJ2-1; 11 nucleotides line up with TRBD2. This CDR3 contains 16 residues. CDR1 is SGHRS, CDR2 YFSETQ, per germline. Trimming took 5 bases from V and 2 from J; bases not matched to a gene: 6. The CDR3 reads CASSPLAGGAYNEQFF. DNA of the CDR3: TGCGCCAGCAGTCCCCTAGCGGGAGGCGCCTACAATGAGCAGTTCTTC.

On this clone itself: The junction does not match germline at one end; this may be a read error. This sequence joins TRBV30 and TRBJ1-1; a possible D gene is TRBD1 (6 bases). The CDR3 spans 15 residues. Germline-derived CDR1 and CDR2 are GTSNPN and SVGIG (reference sequence). CDR3 nucleotide sequence: TGTGCCTGGAGCAACGCCGGGACATTGAACACTGAAGCTCTCTTT. Protein product: CAWSNAGTLNTEALF.

The J gene is TRBJ2-2, the V gene TRBV7-9; no clear D. This CDR3 has 12 residues. V was pared by 5 bases and J by 4 bases, with 5 bases between. Germline CDR1 and CDR2: SEHNR and FQNEAQ (reference sequence). In nucleotides, the CDR3 is TGTGCCAGCAGCCGTCTCACCGGGGAGCTGTTTTTT. It codes for CASSRLTGELFF.

The chain uses TRBV7-9 and TRBJ2-1, with D hard to call. CDR1 is SEHNR and CDR2 is FQNEAQ in the germline V gene (reference sequence). This CDR3 is built from 12 residues. With 1 base removed from V and 8 bases from J, the gap between germline ends came to 6 bases. The CDR3 here is CASSLVVHEQFF. For the CDR3, the DNA is TGTGCCAGCAGCTTAGTCGTTCATGAGCAGTTCTTC.

Points on this clone: Other DNA sequences in this specimen translate into the identical CDR3. The rearrangement joins TRBV19 to TRBJ2-7; D gene ambiguous. This CDR3 has 13 amino acids. Looked up from germline, CDR1 is LNHDA and CDR2 is SQIVND (reference sequence). V was cut by 3 bases and J by 0 bases, with 6 bases left in between. CDR3: CASSIGGSYEQYF. As DNA, the CDR3 is TGTGCCAGTAGTATTGGCGGCTCCTACGAGCAGTACTTC.

The rearrangement links TRBV4-1 to TRBJ2-2; TRBD2 aligns across 13 bases. Germline V gene sequence: CDR1 MGHRA, CDR2 YSYEKL. The CDR3 has 18 residues. The V gene end was trimmed by 4 bases and the J gene end by 3 bases; junction bases not matched to a gene: 8. This chain's CDR3 is CASSRGLAGRPDTGELFF. CDR3 DNA sequence: TGCGCCAGCAGCCGGGGACTAGCGGGAAGACCGGACACCGGGGAGCTGTTTTTT.

This chain connects TRBV7-9 to TRBJ2-7, with 7 bases fitting TRBD1. V lost 4 bases, J lost 5 bases, and 8 bases stayed unmatched. The CDR3 length is 14 residues. CDR1 and CDR2 (germline): SEHNR, FQNEAQ (reference sequence). This chain's CDR3 is CASSSADRKDEQYF. DNA for the CDR3: TGTGCCAGCAGCTCCGCGGACAGGAAGGACGAGCAGTACTTC.

The chain has TRBV7-9 and TRBJ2-7; D might be TRBD1 (6 bases). Germline CDR1 and CDR2: SEHNR and FQNEAQ (reference sequence). The CDR3 length is 14 residues. Deletions cut 4 bases from V and 2 bases from J, with 12 bases between. This CDR3 is CASSSRDNPYEQYF. DNA of the CDR3: TGTGCCAGCAGCTCCCGGGACAACCCCTACGAGCAGTACTTC. The full variable domain, completed using reference TRBV7-9 and TRBJ2-7, is DTGVSQNPRHKITKRGQNVTFRCDPISEHNRLYWYRQTLGQGPEFLTYFQNEAQLEKSRLLSDRFSAERPKGSFSTLEIQRTEQGDSAMYLCASSSRDNPYEQYFGPGTRLTVT.

The chain employs TRBV27 and TRBJ2-2; D unclear. The CDR3 contains 12 residues. Looked up from germline, CDR1 is MNHEY and CDR2 is SMNVEV (reference sequence). V shed 3 bases and J shed 5 bases, with 4 bases lying between them. CDR3 sequence (DNA): TGTGCCAGCAGTTTTCCAACCGGGGAGCTGTTTTTT. It translates to CASSFPTGELFF.

The DNA of the CDR3 is TGCGCCAGCAGCCAAGATCTCAGGATTTCGAACACCGGGGAGCTGTTTTTT. Residues: CASSQDLRISNTGELFF. V gene TRBV4-3 combines with J gene TRBJ2-2; D gene unclear. The CDR3 loop spans 17 amino acids. V was pared by 0 bases and J by 0 bases, with 11 bases between. Germline-derived CDR1 and CDR2 are LGHNA and YSLEER.

The chain has TRBV7-3 and TRBJ1-1; no clear D gene. The CDR3 contains 13 residues. From germline, CDR1 is SGHTA and CDR2 FQGTGA. The V end was cut by 5 bases, the J end by 2 bases, with 9 bases between. CDR3 in DNA: TGTGCCAGCAGCCGGAACCTTAACACTGAAGCTTTCTTT. Its translation: CASSRNLNTEAFF.